These 5 T cell receptor beta chains came from one sample sequenced in a study of blood T cell repertoires in COVID-19. Assay used: immunoSEQ multiplex PCR; TCRdb lists only in-frame clones, some missing. This table holds tens of thousands of clones, approximately 77% found once. The sequenced sample was peripheral blood. The receptor set was obtained from a human donor in a cohort sampled during active COVID-19.

This chain connects TRBV5-8 to TRBJ2-2; TRBD2 might be the D (5 bases). V lost 4 bases to trimming and J lost 2 bases, with 12 bases between them. Germline V gene data show CDR1 as SGHTS and CDR2 as YDEGEE. CDR3 length: 15 amino acids. The CDR3, as DNA: TGTGCCAGCAGCCTAAACGGGGTAAACACCGGGGAGCTGTTTTTT. It yields the protein CASSLNGVNTGELFF.

This rearrangement joins TRBV9 to TRBJ1-2; the match to TRBD1 covers 10 bases. J gave up 5 bases and V 0 bases, and 7 bases lay outside the gene matches. CDR1 is SGDLS and CDR2 is YYNGEE in the germline V gene. The CDR3 covers 16 residues. CDR3 bases: TGTGCCAGCAGCGTAGACGCGACAGGGGGCAAATATGGCTACACCTTC. This translates into CASSVDATGGKYGYTF.

The gene calls are TRBV20-1 and TRBJ2-1; D possibly corresponds to TRBD2 (6 bases). V gave up 3 bases and J gave up 9 bases, with 12 bases separating them. CDR3 length: 12 residues. Germline loops: CDR1 DFQATT, CDR2 SNEGSKA (reference sequence). The CDR3 region is CSASPDGGEQFF. The CDR3 DNA reads TGCAGTGCTAGTCCGGACGGGGGTGAGCAGTTCTTC.

This chain uses TRBV5-1 with TRBJ1-1, with D perhaps TRBD1 (5 bases). Trimming removed 4 bases from V and 10 bases from J, with 20 bases in between. Germline lookup yields CDR1 SGHRS and CDR2 YFSETQ. The CDR3 consists of 14 residues. CDR3 amino acids: CASSPLGGSGGAFF. CDR3 DNA sequence: TGCGCCAGCAGCCCCCTCGGGGGGAGCGGAGGAGCTTTCTTT. The entire variable domain, with the rest obtained from reference TRBV5-1 and TRBJ1-1, is as follows: KAGVTQTPRYLIKTRGQQVTLSCSPISGHRSVSWYQQTPGQGLQFLFEYFSETQRNKGNFPGRFSGRQFSNSRSEMNVSTLELGDSALYLCASSPLGGSGGAFFGQGTRLTVV.

The chain uses TRBV14 and TRBJ2-5, with a possible D match to TRBD2 (7 bases). Trimming removed 5 bases from V and 5 bases from J, with 27 bases in between. Germline lookup yields CDR1 SGHDN and CDR2 FVKESK. The CDR3 has 18 amino acids. The CDR3 reads CASSSPRAGALQRETQYF. The CDR3 bases are TGTGCCAGCAGCTCCCCGCGGGCGGGGGCCCTCCAAAGGGAGACCCAGTACTTC.